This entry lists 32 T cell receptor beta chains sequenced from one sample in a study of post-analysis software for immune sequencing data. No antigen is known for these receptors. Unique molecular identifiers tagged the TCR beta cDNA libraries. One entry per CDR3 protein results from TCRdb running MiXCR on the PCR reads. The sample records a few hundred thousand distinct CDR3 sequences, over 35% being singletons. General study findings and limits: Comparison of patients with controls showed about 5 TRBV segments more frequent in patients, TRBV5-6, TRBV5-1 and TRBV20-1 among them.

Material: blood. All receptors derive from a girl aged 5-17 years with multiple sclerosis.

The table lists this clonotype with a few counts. In DNA form, the CDR3 reads TGTGCCAGCAGCTTAGCCGGGACAGGGGGCCTGAAACTGTTTTTT. The encoded protein is CASSLAGTGGLKLFF. The rearrangement joins TRBV6-5 to TRBJ1-4, with TRBD1 identical over 12 bases. In germline, CDR1 is MNHEY, CDR2 SVGAGI. The CDR3 extends over 15 amino acids. Unmatched junction bases numbered 10, after V lost 6 bases and J lost 11 bases.

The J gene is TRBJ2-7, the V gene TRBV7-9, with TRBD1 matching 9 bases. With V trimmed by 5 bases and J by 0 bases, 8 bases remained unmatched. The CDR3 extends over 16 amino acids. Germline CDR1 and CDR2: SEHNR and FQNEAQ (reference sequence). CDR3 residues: CASSEGQGKSSYEQYF. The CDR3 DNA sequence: TGTGCCAGCAGCGAGGGACAGGGAAAATCCTCCTACGAGCAGTACTTC.

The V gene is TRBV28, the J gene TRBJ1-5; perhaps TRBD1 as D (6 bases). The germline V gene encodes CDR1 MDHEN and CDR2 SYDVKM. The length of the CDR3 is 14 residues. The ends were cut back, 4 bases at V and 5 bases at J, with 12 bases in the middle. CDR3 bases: TGTGCCAGCAGTTCGGCCGGGACACATCAGCCCCAGCATTTT. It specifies CASSSAGTHQPQHF.

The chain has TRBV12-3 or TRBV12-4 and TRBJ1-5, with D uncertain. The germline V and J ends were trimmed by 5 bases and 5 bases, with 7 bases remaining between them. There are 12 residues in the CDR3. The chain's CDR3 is CASSISDQPQHF. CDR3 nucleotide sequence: TGTGCCAGCAGTATCTCGGATCAGCCCCAGCATTTT.

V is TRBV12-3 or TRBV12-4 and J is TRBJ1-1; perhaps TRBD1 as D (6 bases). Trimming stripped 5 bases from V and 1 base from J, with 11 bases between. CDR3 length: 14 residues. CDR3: CASSMGGPNTEAFF. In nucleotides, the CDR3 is TGTGCCAGCAGTATGGGGGGCCCGAACACTGAAGCTTTCTTT.

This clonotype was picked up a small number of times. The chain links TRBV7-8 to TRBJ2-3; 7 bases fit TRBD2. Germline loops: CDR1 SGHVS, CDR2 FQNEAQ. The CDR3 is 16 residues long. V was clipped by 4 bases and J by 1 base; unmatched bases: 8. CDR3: CASSSFGLAGTDTQYF. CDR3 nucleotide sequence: TGTGCCAGCAGCTCCTTCGGGCTAGCGGGCACAGATACGCAGTATTTT.

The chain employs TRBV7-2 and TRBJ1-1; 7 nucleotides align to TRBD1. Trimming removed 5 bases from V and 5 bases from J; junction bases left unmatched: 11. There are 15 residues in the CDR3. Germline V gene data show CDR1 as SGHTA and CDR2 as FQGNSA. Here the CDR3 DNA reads TGTGCCAGCAGCCCGTACAGGGGTATGGTGACTGAAGCTTTCTTT. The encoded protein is CASSPYRGMVTEAFF.

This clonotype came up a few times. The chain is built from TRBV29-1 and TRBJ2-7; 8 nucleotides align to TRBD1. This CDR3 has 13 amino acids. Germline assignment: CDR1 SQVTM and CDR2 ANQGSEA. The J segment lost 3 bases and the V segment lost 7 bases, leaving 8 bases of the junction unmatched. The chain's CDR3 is CSAQGAEVYEQYF. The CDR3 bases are TGCAGCGCCCAGGGGGCAGAAGTCTACGAGCAGTACTTC.

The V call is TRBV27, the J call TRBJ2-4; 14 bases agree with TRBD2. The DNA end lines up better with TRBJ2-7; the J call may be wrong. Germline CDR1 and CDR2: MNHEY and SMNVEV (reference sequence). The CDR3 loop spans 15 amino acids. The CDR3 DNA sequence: TGTGCCAGCAGTGGACTAGCGGGAGGTACCAACGAGCAGTACTTC. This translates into CASSGLAGGTNEQYF.

The DNA for the CDR3 is TGTGCCAGCAGCGCCCGAGATCAGCCCCAGCATTTT. Translating it yields CASSARDQPQHF. This chain joins TRBV5-6 and TRBJ1-5; D call uncertain. This CDR3 has 12 amino acids. Germline CDR1 is SGHDT and CDR2 is YYEEEE. Deletions cut 4 bases from V and 5 bases from J, with 7 bases between.

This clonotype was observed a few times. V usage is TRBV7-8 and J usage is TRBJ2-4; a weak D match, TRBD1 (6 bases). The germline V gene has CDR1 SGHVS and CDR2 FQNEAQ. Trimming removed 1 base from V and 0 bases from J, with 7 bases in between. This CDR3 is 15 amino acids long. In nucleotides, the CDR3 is TGTGCCAGCAGCTTAGGGACAGTAGCCAAAAACATTCAGTACTTC. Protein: CASSLGTVAKNIQYF.

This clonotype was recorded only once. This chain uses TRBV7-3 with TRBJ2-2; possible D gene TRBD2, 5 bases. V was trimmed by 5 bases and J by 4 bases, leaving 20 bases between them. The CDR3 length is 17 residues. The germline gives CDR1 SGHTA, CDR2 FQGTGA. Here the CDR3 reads CASSLPEGASRTGELFF. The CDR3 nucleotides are TGTGCCAGCAGCCTACCTGAGGGAGCTAGTCGCACCGGGGAGCTGTTTTTT.

The CDR3 is CASSQTPGGPNQPQHF. CDR3 DNA sequence: TGTGCCAGCAGCCAGACCCCAGGGGGCCCTAATCAGCCCCAGCATTTT. The genes are TRBV4-2 and TRBJ1-5; TRBD1 aligns across 8 bases. With V trimmed by 3 bases and J by 4 bases, 8 bases remained unmatched. The V gene's germline CDR1 is LGHNA and CDR2 YNFKEQ. This CDR3 is 16 amino acids long.

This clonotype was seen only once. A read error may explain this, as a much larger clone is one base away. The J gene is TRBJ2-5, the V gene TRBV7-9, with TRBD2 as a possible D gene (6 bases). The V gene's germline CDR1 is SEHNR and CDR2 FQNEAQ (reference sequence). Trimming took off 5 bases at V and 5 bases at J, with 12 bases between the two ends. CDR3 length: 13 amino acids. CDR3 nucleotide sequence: TGTGCCAGCAGCCAGGACGGGGGTGAGACCCAGTACTTC. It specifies CASSQDGGETQYF.

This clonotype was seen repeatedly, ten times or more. The CDR3 loop reads CASSPHSGNEQFF. DNA for the CDR3: TGTGCCAGCAGCCCCCATAGCGGGAATGAGCAGTTCTTC. The rearrangement joins TRBV13 to TRBJ2-1, with TRBD2 identical over 7 bases. With 5 bases clipped from V and 7 bases from J, the junction kept 5 bases outside the gene matches. This CDR3 contains 13 residues. Germline lookup yields CDR1 PRHDT and CDR2 FYEKMQ (reference sequence). The variable domain in full, with the rest retrieved from reference TRBV13 and TRBJ2-1, is AAGVIQSPRHLIKEKRETATLKCYPIPRHDTVYWYQQGPGQDPQFLISFYEKMQSDKGSIPDRFSAQQFSDYHSELNMSSLELGDSALYFCASSPHSGNEQFFGPGTRLTVL.

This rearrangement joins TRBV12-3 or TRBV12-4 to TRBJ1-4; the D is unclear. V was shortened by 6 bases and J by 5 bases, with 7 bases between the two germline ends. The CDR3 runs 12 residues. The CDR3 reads CASSQPNEKLFF. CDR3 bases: TGTGCCAGCAGCCAGCCGAATGAAAAACTGTTTTTT.

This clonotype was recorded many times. CDR3 in DNA: TGTGCCAGCAGTGAAGTTGGGACTAGCGCACAAGAGACCCAGTACTTC. This sequence encodes CASSEVGTSAQETQYF. V gene TRBV25-1 combines with J gene TRBJ2-5; 10 bases fit TRBD2. Trimming at V came to 2 bases and at J to 2 bases, leaving 5 bases not matched to a gene. Germline V gene lookup returns CDR1 MGHDK and CDR2 SYGVNS. The CDR3 is made up of 16 amino acids.

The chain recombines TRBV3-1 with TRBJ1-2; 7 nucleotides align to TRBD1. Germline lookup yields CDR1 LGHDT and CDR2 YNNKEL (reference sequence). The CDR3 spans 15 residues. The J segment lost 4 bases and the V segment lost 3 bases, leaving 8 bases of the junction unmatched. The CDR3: CASSQGQLGGYGYTF. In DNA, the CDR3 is TGTGCCAGCAGCCAGGGACAGCTCGGCGGCTATGGCTACACCTTC.

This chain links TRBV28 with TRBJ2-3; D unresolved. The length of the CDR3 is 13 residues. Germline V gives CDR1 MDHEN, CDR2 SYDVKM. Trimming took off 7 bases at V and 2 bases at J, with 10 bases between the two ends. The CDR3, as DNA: TGTGCCAGCATCACAGTTTCCACAGATACGCAGTATTTT. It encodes CASITVSTDTQYF. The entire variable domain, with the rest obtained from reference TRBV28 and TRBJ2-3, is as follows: DVKVTQSSRYLVKRTGEKVFLECVQDMDHENMFWYRQDPGLGLRLIYFSYDVKMKEKGDIPEGYSVSREKKERFSLILESASTNQTSMYLCASITVSTDTQYFGPGTRLTVL.

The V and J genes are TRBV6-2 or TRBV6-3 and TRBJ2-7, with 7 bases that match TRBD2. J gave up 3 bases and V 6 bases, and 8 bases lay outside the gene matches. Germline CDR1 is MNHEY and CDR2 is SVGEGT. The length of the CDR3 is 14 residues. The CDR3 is CASRPGTNLYEQYF. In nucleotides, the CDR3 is TGTGCCAGCAGACCCGGGACTAATCTCTACGAGCAGTACTTC.

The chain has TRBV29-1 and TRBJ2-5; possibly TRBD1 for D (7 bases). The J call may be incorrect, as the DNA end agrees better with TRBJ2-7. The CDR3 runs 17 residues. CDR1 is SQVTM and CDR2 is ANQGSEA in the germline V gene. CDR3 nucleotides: TGCAGCGTTGTCGGCAGGGGGGATCCACCGGGCAAATACGAGCAGTACTTC. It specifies CSVVGRGDPPGKYEQYF.

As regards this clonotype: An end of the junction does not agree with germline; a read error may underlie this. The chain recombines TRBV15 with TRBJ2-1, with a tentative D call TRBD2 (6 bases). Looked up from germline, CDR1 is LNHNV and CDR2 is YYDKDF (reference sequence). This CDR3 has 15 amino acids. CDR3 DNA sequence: TGTACCACCAGCAGAGTGGGAGGAGGCTACAATGAGCAGTTCTTC. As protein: CTTSRVGGGYNEQFF.

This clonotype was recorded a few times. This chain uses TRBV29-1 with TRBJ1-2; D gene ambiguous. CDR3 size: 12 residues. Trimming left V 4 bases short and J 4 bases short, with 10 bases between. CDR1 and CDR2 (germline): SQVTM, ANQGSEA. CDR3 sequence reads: CSVGVEIYGYTF. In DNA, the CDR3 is TGCAGCGTTGGAGTTGAAATCTATGGCTACACCTTC.

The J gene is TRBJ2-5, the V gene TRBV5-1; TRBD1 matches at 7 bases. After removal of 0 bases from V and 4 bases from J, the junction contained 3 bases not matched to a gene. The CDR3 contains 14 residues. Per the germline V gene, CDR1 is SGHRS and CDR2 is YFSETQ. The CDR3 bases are TGCGCCAGCAGCTTGGGATCAGGGGGAGAGACCCAGTACTTC. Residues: CASSLGSGGETQYF.

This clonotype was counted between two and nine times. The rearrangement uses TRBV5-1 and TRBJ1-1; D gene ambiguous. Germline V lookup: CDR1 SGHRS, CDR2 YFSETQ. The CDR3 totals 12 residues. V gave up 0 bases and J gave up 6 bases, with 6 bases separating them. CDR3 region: CASSLGVSEAFF. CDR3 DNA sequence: TGCGCCAGCAGCTTGGGGGTCTCTGAAGCTTTCTTT.

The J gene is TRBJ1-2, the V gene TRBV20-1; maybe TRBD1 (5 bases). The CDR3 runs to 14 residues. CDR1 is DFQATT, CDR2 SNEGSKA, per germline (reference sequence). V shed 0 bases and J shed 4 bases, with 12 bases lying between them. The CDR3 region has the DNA TGCAGTGCTAGAGATGTCGACAGAGCCTATGGCTACACCTTC. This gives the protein CSARDVDRAYGYTF.

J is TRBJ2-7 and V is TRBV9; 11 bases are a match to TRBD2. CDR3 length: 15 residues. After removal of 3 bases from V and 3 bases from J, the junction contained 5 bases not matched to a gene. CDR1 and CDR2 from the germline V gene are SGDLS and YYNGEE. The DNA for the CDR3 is TGTGCCAGCAGCGGACCGACTAGCGGGGACTACGAGCAGTACTTC. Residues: CASSGPTSGDYEQYF.

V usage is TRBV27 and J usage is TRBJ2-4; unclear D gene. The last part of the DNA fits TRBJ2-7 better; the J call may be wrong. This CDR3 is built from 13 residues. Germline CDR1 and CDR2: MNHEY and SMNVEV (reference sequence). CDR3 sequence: CASSLPAGHEQYF. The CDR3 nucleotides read TGTGCCAGCAGTTTACCCGCAGGACACGAGCAGTACTTC.

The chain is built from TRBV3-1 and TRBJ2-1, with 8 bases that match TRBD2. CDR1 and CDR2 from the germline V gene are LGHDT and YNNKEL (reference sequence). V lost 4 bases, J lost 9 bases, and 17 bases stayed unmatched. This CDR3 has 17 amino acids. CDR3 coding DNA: TGTGCCAGCAGCCTAGGGAGCGGGAGAAAACTCCACGGTGAGCAGTTCTTC. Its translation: CASSLGSGRKLHGEQFF.

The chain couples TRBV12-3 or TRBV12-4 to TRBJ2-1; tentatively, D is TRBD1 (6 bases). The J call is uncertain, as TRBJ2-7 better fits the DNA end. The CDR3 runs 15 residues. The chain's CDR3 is CASTPARGSYNEQYF. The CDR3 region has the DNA TGTGCCAGCACCCCAGCCAGGGGCTCCTACAATGAGCAGTACTTC.

In DNA, the CDR3 is TGTGCCAGCAGTCCCTCCGGGCTCCCCTACGAGCAGTACTTC. Amino acid sequence: CASSPSGLPYEQYF. The rearrangement uses TRBV12-3 or TRBV12-4 and TRBJ2-7; unclear D gene. V shed 5 bases and J shed 2 bases, with 13 bases lying between them. This CDR3 comprises 14 residues.

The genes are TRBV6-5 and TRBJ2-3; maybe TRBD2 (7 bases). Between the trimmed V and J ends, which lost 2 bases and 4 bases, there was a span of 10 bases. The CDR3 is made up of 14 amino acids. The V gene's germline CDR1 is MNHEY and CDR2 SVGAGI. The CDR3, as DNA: TGTGCCAGCAGTTACGGGAGGGGGTCAGATACGCAGTATTTT. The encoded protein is CASSYGRGSDTQYF.